In this sample, the clone carrying this T cell receptor (beta chain) turned up many times. Its antigen is currently unknown. One junction end disagrees with the germline gene, perhaps due to a read error. Clones were read by immunoSEQ multiplex PCR, and TCRdb kept only the in-frame ones, dropping some. This sample yields fewer than 400,000 clones, of which almost 90% are seen a single time; about 5% belongs to the top ten. The length of the CDR3 is 16 residues. Germline values: CDR1 SEHNR, CDR2 FQNEAQ (reference sequence). The treatment was: approximately 18 received Ad26.COV2.S at low or high dose, single or two shots; 5 received placebo; per-sample allocation not given. Day 63 after the first vaccine or placebo injection was the time point for sampling. These data come from a study of Ad26.COV2.S vaccination and SARS-CoV-2 variants. At the level of the study: Administration of Ad26.COV2.S was intramuscular, either once or twice 56 days apart.

Study conclusions and caveats: Using TCR breadth and depth analyses may have led to underestimated total T cell responses.

The sample here was peripheral blood, taken in a trial of Ad26.COV2.S vaccine versus placebo. The gene calls are TRBV7-9 and TRBJ2-2, with D perhaps given as TRBD1 or TRBD2 (6 bases each). This clonotype originated in a person between 18 and 65 years old who received the Ad26.COV2.S COVID-19 vaccine or a placebo. The CDR3 spells CASTLRGTLNTGELFF. CDR3 DNA sequence: TGTGCCAGCACCTTACGGGGGACACTGAACACCGGGGAGCTGTTTTTT. Full variable domain (rest looked up from reference TRBV7-9 and TRBJ2-2): DTGVSQNPRHKITKRGQNVTFRCDPISEHNRLYWYRQTLGQGPEFLTYFQNEAQLEKSRLLSDRFSAERPKGSFSTLEIQRTEQGDSAMYLCASTLRGTLNTGELFFGEGSRLTVL.